The rows below give T cell receptor beta chains drawn from one sample of a study of blood T cell repertoires in COVID-19. Produced via immunoSEQ multiplex PCR; TCRdb's table is partial and in-frame only. The table records over 250,000 clones, around 87% of them present only once. The specimen sequenced was PBMCs or T cells enriched from blood (not recorded which). These receptors originate from a woman aged 25 to 39 who had recovered from COVID-19. Both conserved end residues are part of each CDR3. Each record gives: CDR3 protein, V gene, J gene.

CASSFAGVYEQYF,TRBV5-4,TRBJ2-7
CASSLSLRGTGSGNTIYF,TRBV5-4,TRBJ1-3
CASNIRRGLGTDTQYF,TRBV19,TRBJ2-3
CAWSTTALNTEAFF,TRBV30,TRBJ1-1
CASSQGGPKYGYTF,TRBV4-1,TRBJ1-2
CSGKGRSGEKLFF,TRBV29-1,TRBJ1-4
CAIHRSLAGPQETQYF,TRBV10-3,TRBJ2-5
CASSPDRAETQYF,TRBV11-2,TRBJ2-5
CPEGKEETQYF,TRBV28,TRBJ2-5
CASSLWLQDTQYF,TRBV7-2,TRBJ2-3
CASSPGTGFVGPRTGELFF,TRBV11-3,TRBJ2-2
CAWGSGRSEAFF,TRBV30,TRBJ1-1
CASSYPWAREGYGYTF,TRBV6-5,TRBJ1-2
CASSLAAAALDYGYTF,TRBV5-4,TRBJ1-2
CASSPRRGELFF,TRBV11-2,TRBJ1-4
CASSLPDRPLITEAFF,TRBV28,TRBJ1-1
CASSLQGRGYLAKNIQYF,TRBV7-8,TRBJ2-4
CASSPRTGVNTEAFF,TRBV18,TRBJ1-1
CASSFQGPNSPLHF,TRBV11-2,TRBJ1-6
CASTRFGAAGETQYF,TRBV6-5,TRBJ2-5
CASSLQGFQETQYF,TRBV5-6,TRBJ2-5
CASSFDRRYTEAFF,TRBV7-2,TRBJ1-1
CASSASGGRYGYTF,TRBV6-2/TRBV6-3,TRBJ1-2
CASSYSRGEQFF,TRBV6-5,TRBJ2-1
CASSSSETPSTDTQYF,TRBV5-1,TRBJ2-3
CATHSQENYGYTF,TRBV10-3,TRBJ1-2
CAISRRDEQYF,TRBV10-3,TRBJ2-7
CASRGAYGYTF,TRBV6-5,TRBJ1-2
CAWSVALNSYNEQFF,TRBV30,TRBJ2-1
CASSLDHSFGGNEQFF,TRBV11-2,TRBJ2-1
CASRGGETEAFF,TRBV9,TRBJ1-1
CASSSPPGARNTEAFF,TRBV28,TRBJ1-1
CSVPGTEALGYTF,TRBV29-1,TRBJ1-2
CASSLRGGVTDTQYF,TRBV11-3,TRBJ2-3
CASSVYEGANTEAFF,TRBV9,TRBJ1-1
CASSSTGVSYTDTQYF,TRBV11-2,TRBJ2-3
CASSPRVWGGYTF,TRBV12-3/TRBV12-4,TRBJ1-2
CASSVGGLAIETQYF,TRBV9,TRBJ2-5
CASSWTGSNEKLFF,TRBV2,TRBJ1-4
CASSARQAIDSPLHF,TRBV7-9,TRBJ1-6
CASSLSRNTEAFF,TRBV3-1/TRBV3-2,TRBJ1-1
CASVWVGTGGNIQYF,TRBV7-9,TRBJ2-4
CASSLDSHTEAFF,TRBV11-3,TRBJ1-1
CASSFQYPGGKETQYF,TRBV7-8,TRBJ2-5
CATSEGSGGQNTGELFF,TRBV24-1,TRBJ2-2
CASSTPPGEKLFF,TRBV21-1,TRBJ1-4
CASRTGQGAFEAFF,TRBV28,TRBJ1-1